A selection of T cell receptor beta chains follows, all from one sample in a study of T cell changes during pregnancy in multiple sclerosis. Sequenced by immunoSEQ multiplex PCR; TCRdb stores in-frame clones only, minus some. The data contain fewer than 60,000 clones, approximately 90% of them singletons. Sequenced material: peripheral blood, taken in the second trimester of pregnancy. Receptors originate from a female donor with multiple sclerosis, enrolled in a pregnancy study. The CDR3 runs from the conserved cysteine through the conserved F or W. Each record gives: J gene, clone size, V gene, D gene, CDR3 DNA, CDR3 protein. The D gene is left open where the match is weak. Only some rows state a clone size, as once, few, many or a class for expanded clones.

j_gene: TRBJ1-2; abundance: NA; v_gene: TRBV6-6; d_gene: NA; CDR3nt: TGTGCCAGCAGGCGGGACGGCGGGACCGGCTACACCTTC; CDR3aa: CASRRDGGTGYTF
j_gene: TRBJ2-7; abundance: NA; v_gene: TRBV29-1; d_gene: NA; CDR3nt: TGCAGCGTTGAAGATTCAGGCGTTTACGAGCAGTACTTC; CDR3aa: CSVEDSGVYEQYF
j_gene: TRBJ1-4; abundance: NA; v_gene: TRBV5-1; d_gene: NA; CDR3nt: TGCGCCAGCAGCTTTGTGGGGGCTGGTGAAAAACTGTTTTTT; CDR3aa: CASSFVGAGEKLFF
j_gene: TRBJ1-5; abundance: NA; v_gene: TRBV19; d_gene: NA; CDR3nt: TGTGCCAGTAGTATCTTCAGGGCCAATCAGCCCCAGCATTTT; CDR3aa: CASSIFRANQPQHF
j_gene: TRBJ1-2; abundance: NA; v_gene: TRBV30; d_gene: NA; CDR3nt: TGTGCCTGGAGTGTAGGGAGACTTCAAAGCTTCTATGGCTACACCTTC; CDR3aa: CAWSVGRLQSFYGYTF
j_gene: TRBJ1-6; abundance: NA; v_gene: TRBV2; d_gene: TRBD1; CDR3nt: TGTGCCAGCAGTATATGGGACAGTCGATCCTCACCCCTCCACTTT; CDR3aa: CASSIWDSRSSPLHF
j_gene: TRBJ1-5; abundance: NA; v_gene: TRBV6-6; d_gene: NA; CDR3nt: TGTGCCAGCGATTTCGCCAGGAGGTATAGCAATCAGCCCCAGCATTTT; CDR3aa: CASDFARRYSNQPQHF
j_gene: TRBJ1-2; abundance: NA; v_gene: TRBV4-3; d_gene: NA; CDR3nt: TGCGCCAGCAGCCAAGATGTAGGGGGGGAGATCTATGGCTACACCTTC; CDR3aa: CASSQDVGGEIYGYTF
j_gene: TRBJ2-1; abundance: NA; v_gene: TRBV18; d_gene: NA; CDR3nt: TGTGCCAGCTCACCACCGAGAGGGAACCCCGACAATGAGCAGTTCTTC; CDR3aa: CASSPPRGNPDNEQFF
j_gene: TRBJ1-1; abundance: few; v_gene: TRBV6-1; d_gene: NA; CDR3nt: TGTGCCAGCAGTGGACAGATTAACACTGAAGCTTTCTTT; CDR3aa: CASSGQINTEAFF
j_gene: TRBJ1-1; abundance: NA; v_gene: TRBV5-1; d_gene: NA; CDR3nt: TGCGCCAGCAGCACTACCTGGGGGGACACTGAAGCTTTCTTT; CDR3aa: CASSTTWGDTEAFF
j_gene: TRBJ1-2; abundance: NA; v_gene: TRBV5-4; d_gene: TRBD1; CDR3nt: TGTGCCAGCGGGGACAGGGTTGACTATGGCTACACCTTC; CDR3aa: CASGDRVDYGYTF
j_gene: TRBJ2-3; abundance: NA; v_gene: TRBV7-3; d_gene: NA; CDR3nt: TGTGCCAGCAGCTTAGGCCTTTCCGATACGCAGTATTTT; CDR3aa: CASSLGLSDTQYF
j_gene: TRBJ1-1; abundance: NA; v_gene: TRBV29-1; d_gene: NA; CDR3nt: TGCAGCGTACCTTACAGGGACACTGAAGCTTTCTTT; CDR3aa: CSVPYRDTEAFF
j_gene: TRBJ1-1; abundance: NA; v_gene: TRBV5-1; d_gene: TRBD1; CDR3nt: TGCGCCAGCAGCTCCGGACAGGGCTGGACGAACACTGAAGCTTTCTTT; CDR3aa: CASSSGQGWTNTEAFF
j_gene: TRBJ1-3; abundance: NA; v_gene: TRBV4-3; d_gene: TRBD1; CDR3nt: TGCGCCAGCAGCCAAGCTTCCTACAGGGGACAGGGCCCAGACTCTGGAAACACCATATATTTT; CDR3aa: CASSQASYRGQGPDSGNTIYF
j_gene: TRBJ1-2; abundance: NA; v_gene: TRBV2; d_gene: NA; CDR3nt: TGTGCCAGCAGTGAATACAGGGATAACTATGGCTACACCTTC; CDR3aa: CASSEYRDNYGYTF
j_gene: TRBJ2-1; abundance: NA; v_gene: TRBV29-1; d_gene: NA; CDR3nt: TGCAGCGTTGGCGGGTATATTTTATACAATGAGCAGTTCTTC; CDR3aa: CSVGGYILYNEQFF
j_gene: TRBJ2-7; abundance: NA; v_gene: TRBV9; d_gene: TRBD2; CDR3nt: TGTGCCAGCGGGACTAGACTAGCGGTCCACGAGCAGTACTTC; CDR3aa: CASGTRLAVHEQYF
j_gene: TRBJ1-1; abundance: NA; v_gene: TRBV10-3; d_gene: NA; CDR3nt: TGTGCCATCAGTGAGGCGGCCACACCAGGGGCTTTCTTT; CDR3aa: CAISEAATPGAFF
j_gene: TRBJ1-6; abundance: NA; v_gene: TRBV30; d_gene: NA; CDR3nt: TGTGCCTGGACTGCTACCAATAATTCACCCCTCCACTTT; CDR3aa: CAWTATNNSPLHF